This T cell receptor beta chain came from a study of blood T cell repertoires in COVID-19. Whole-study context: Some COVID-19 samples were acute and others convalescent; all came from the United States, Italy and Spain.

TCRdb's copy holds only in-frame clones and misses some; the assay was immunoSEQ multiplex PCR. The sample records roughly 260,000 clones, approximately 92% being singletons. Per the germline V gene, CDR1 is MGHRA and CDR2 is YSYEKL. The CDR3 length is 17 residues. After removal of 0 bases from V and 5 bases from J, the junction contained 12 bases not matched to a gene. Sequenced material: peripheral blood. This TCR derives from a person aged 18 to 29 with COVID-19, enrolled during active disease. This chain links TRBV4-1 with TRBJ2-5, with TRBD1 matching over 7 bases. CDR3 residues: CASSQDKGAALEETQYF. DNA for the CDR3: TGCGCCAGCAGCCAAGATAAGGGGGCCGCCCTTGAGGAGACCCAGTACTTC.